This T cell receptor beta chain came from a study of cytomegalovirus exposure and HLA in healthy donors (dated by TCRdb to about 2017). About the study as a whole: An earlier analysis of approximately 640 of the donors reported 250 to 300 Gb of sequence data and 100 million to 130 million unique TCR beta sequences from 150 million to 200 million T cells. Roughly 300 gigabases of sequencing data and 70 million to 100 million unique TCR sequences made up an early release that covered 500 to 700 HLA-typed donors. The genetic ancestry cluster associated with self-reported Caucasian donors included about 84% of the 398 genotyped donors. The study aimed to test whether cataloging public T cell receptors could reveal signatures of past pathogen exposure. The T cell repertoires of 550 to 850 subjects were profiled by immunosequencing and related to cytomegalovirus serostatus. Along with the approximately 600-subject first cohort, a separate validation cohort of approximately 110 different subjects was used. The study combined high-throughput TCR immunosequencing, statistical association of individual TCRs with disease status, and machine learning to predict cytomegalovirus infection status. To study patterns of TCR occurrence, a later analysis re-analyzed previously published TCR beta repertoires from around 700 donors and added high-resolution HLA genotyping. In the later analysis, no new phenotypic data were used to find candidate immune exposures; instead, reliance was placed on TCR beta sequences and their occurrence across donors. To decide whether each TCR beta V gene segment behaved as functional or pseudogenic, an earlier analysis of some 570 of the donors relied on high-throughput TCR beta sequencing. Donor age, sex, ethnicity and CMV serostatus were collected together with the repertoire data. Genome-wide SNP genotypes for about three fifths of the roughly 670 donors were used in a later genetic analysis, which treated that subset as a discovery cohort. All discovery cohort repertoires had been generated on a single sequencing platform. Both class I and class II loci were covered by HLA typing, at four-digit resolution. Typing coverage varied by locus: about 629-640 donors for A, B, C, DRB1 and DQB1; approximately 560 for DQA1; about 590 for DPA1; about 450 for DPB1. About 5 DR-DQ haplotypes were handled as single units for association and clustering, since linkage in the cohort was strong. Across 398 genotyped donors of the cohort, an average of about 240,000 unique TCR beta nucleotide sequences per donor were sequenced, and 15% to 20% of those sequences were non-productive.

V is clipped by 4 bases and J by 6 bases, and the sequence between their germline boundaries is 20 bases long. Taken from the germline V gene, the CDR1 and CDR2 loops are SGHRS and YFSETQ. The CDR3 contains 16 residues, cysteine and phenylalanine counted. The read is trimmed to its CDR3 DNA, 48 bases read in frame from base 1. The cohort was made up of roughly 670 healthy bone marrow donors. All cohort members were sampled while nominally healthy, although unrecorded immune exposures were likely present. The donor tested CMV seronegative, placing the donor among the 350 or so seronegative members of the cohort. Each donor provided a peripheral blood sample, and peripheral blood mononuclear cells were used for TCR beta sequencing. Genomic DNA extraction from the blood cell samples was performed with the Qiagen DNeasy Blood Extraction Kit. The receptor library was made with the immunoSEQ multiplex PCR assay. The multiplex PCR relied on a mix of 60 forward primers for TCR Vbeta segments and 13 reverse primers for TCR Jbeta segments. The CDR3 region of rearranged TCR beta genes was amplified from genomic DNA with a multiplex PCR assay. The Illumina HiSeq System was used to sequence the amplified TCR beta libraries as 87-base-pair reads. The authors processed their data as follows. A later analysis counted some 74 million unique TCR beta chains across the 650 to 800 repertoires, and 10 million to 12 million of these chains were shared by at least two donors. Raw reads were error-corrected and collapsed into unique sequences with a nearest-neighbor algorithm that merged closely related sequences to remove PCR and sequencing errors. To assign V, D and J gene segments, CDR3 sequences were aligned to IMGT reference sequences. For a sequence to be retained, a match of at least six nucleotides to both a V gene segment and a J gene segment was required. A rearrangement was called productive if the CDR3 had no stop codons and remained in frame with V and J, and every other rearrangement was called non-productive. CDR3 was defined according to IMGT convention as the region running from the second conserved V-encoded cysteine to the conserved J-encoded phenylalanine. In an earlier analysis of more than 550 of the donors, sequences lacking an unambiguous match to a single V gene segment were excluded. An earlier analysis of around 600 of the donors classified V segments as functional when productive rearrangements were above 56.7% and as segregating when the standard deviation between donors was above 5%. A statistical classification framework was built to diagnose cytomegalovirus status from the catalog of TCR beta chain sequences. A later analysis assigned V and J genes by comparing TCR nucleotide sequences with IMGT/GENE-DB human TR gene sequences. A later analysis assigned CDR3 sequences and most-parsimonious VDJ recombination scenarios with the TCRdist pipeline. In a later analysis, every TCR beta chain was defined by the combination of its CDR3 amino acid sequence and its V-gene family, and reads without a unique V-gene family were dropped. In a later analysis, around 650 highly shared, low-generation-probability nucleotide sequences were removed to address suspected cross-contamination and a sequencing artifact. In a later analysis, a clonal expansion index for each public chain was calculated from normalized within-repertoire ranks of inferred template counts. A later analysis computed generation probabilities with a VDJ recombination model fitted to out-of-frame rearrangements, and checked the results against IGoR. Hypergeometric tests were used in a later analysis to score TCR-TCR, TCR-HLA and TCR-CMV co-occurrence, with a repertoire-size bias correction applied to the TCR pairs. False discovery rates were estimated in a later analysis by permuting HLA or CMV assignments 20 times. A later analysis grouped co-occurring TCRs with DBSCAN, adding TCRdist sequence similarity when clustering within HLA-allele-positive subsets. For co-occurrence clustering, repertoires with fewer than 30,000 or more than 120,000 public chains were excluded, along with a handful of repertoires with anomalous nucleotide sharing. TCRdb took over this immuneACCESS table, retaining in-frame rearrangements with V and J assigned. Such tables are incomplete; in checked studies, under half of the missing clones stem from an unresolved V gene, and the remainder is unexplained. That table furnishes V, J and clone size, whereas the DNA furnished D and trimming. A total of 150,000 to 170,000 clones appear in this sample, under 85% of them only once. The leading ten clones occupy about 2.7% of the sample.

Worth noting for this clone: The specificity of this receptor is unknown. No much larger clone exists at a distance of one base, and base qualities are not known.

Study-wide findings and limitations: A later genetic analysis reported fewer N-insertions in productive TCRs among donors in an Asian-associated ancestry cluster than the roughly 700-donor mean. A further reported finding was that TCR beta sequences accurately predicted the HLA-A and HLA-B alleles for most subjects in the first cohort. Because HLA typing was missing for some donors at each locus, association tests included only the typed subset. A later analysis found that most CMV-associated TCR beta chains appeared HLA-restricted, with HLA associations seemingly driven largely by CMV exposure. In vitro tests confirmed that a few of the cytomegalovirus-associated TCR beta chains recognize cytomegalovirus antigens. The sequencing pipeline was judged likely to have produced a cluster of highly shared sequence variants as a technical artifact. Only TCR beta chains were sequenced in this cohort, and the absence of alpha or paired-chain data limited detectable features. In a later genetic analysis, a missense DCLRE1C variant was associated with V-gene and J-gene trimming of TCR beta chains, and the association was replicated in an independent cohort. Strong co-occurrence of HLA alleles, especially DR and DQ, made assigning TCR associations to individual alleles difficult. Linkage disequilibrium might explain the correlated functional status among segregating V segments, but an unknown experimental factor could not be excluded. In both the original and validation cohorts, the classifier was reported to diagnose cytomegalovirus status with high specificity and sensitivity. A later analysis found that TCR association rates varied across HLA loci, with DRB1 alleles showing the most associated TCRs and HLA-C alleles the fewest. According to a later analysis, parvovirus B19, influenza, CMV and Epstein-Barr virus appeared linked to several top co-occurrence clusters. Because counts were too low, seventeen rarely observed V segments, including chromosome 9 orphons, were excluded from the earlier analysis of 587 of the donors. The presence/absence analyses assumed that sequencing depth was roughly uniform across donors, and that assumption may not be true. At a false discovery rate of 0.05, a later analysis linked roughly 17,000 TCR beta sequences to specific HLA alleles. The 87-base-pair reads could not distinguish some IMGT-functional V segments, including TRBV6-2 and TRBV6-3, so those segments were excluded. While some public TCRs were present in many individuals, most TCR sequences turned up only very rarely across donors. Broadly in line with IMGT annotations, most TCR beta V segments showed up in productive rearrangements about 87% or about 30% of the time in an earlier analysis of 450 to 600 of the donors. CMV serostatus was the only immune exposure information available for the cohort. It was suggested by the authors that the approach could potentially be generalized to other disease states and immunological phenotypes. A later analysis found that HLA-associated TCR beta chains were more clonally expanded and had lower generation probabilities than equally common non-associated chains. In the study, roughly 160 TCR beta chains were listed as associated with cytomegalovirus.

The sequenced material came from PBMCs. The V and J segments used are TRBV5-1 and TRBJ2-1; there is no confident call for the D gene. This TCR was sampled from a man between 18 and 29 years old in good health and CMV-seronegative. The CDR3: CASSPEPRPSGNEQFF. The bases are TGCGCCAGCAGCCCAGAACCACGCCCTTCGGGCAATGAGCAGTTCTTC.